These T cell receptor beta chains were read from a single sample in a study of blood T cell repertoires in COVID-19. Some clones are missing from TCRdb's copy, which holds only in-frame ones; the method was immunoSEQ multiplex PCR. The sample comprises 200,000 to 300,000 clones, around 88% of which are singletons, and around 3% rests with the top ten. Sequenced sample: PBMCs or T cells enriched from blood (not recorded which). The receptors were gathered from a woman aged 40 to 50 with acute COVID-19. Each CDR3 is given without its conserved first and last residue.

TRBV3-1/TRBV3-2	TRBJ1-6	ASSQGAGGNNSPLH
TRBV9	TRBJ1-3	ASSGGQDSGNTIY
TRBV30	TRBJ1-1	AWSDSGENTEAF
TRBV19	TRBJ1-1	ASKQVEAF
TRBV15	TRBJ1-2	ATSRGSGNYGYT
TRBV25-1	TRBJ2-3	ASTGGATDTQY
TRBV28	TRBJ2-1	ASSLSGGRLGEQF
TRBV5-5	TRBJ1-1	ASSATPNRVGTEAF
TRBV19	TRBJ2-3	ASSNSGTSGPEDTQY
TRBV6-1	TRBJ1-1	ASSALRVGAGNTEAF
TRBV2	TRBJ2-1	ASSATSGRAYEQF
TRBV5-4	TRBJ2-2	ASSLVRGELF
TRBV5-1	TRBJ2-2	ASSLAQGYTGELF
TRBV7-9	TRBJ1-5	ASSFRQHPLLYSNQPQH
TRBV14	TRBJ1-4	ASSQLGQGNEKLF
TRBV14	TRBJ2-3	ASSQAGLTDTQY
TRBV18	TRBJ2-5	ASSSYLAGDDETQY
TRBV19	TRBJ2-2	ASSPGTQNTGELF
TRBV10-3	TRBJ2-7	AISVSHGDYEQY
TRBV19	TRBJ1-2	ASSIWDRIIYGYT
TRBV7-8	TRBJ2-3	ASSLALRLAANTQY
TRBV27	TRBJ2-1	ASSTQGAGGPREQF
TRBV7-8	TRBJ2-3	ASSLGREAMDTQY
TRBV6-5	TRBJ2-7	ASSLQAGAYEQY
TRBV5-6	TRBJ2-1	ASSKGLAGGEQF
TRBV2	TRBJ2-1	ASTRDRDEQF
TRBV24-1	TRBJ1-5	ATSDGWTGGGNQPQH
TRBV4-1	TRBJ2-7	ASSQVLARDYEQY
TRBV18	TRBJ2-5	ASSQRTSGKETQY
TRBV11-3	TRBJ2-1	ASSLRLAGANEQF
TRBV7-8	TRBJ2-1	ASGDNEQF
TRBV6-5	TRBJ2-6	ASSTEPSGANVLT
TRBV7-8	TRBJ1-6	ASSAGTGVSPLH
TRBV14	TRBJ2-5	ASSHPGLQETQY
TRBV11-2	TRBJ2-7	ASTRGGSYEQY
TRBV20-1	TRBJ2-5	SASKGSETQY
TRBV5-1	TRBJ2-1	ASSSTQGRVSYNEQF
TRBV7-9	TRBJ2-6	ASSNPRDNSGANVLT
TRBV6-6	TRBJ2-1	ASSYSRGDRANEQF
TRBV5-5	TRBJ1-6	ASSIQGTPNSPLH
TRBV4-2	TRBJ2-1	ASSQEPEASEQF
TRBV12-3/TRBV12-4	TRBJ2-1	ASSLRVDEQF
TRBV12-3/TRBV12-4	TRBJ1-1	ASRLRTPAEAF
TRBV10-3	TRBJ2-1	ATGGRGSVDEQF
TRBV9	TRBJ2-3	ASSASGSSTDTQY
TRBV15	TRBJ1-1	ATSTSQGMSRGAF